The 9 T cell receptor beta chains in this list originate from one sample, sequenced in a study of blood T cell repertoires in COVID-19. Clones were sequenced by immunoSEQ multiplex PCR, and TCRdb holds only the in-frame ones, with some missing. The sample comprises a few hundred thousand clones, around 89% of which are singletons, and roughly 6.3% rests with the top ten. Sequenced: peripheral blood. Receptors were obtained from a woman between 45 and 65 years old with COVID-19, enrolled during active disease.

The genes are TRBV4-1 and TRBJ1-2, with TRBD1 as a possible D gene (6 bases). Looked up from germline, CDR1 is MGHRA and CDR2 is YSYEKL. The V end was cut by 1 base, the J end by 2 bases, with 20 bases between. This CDR3 is built from 18 residues. The CDR3 loop reads CASSQGAAGDPVNYGYTF. The CDR3 region has the DNA TGCGCCAGCAGCCAAGGAGCCGCAGGGGACCCGGTCAACTATGGCTACACCTTC.

The gene calls are TRBV7-9 and TRBJ2-3; TRBD1 matches 9 bases. The CDR3 extends over 18 amino acids. From germline, CDR1 is SEHNR and CDR2 FQNEAQ (reference sequence). J lost 2 bases, V lost 4 bases, and 13 bases had no gene match. In nucleotides, the CDR3 is TGTGCCAGCAGCTCATATACTTCCGGGACAGGGACCACAGATACGCAGTATTTT. It yields the protein CASSSYTSGTGTTDTQYF.

The chain uses TRBV9 and TRBJ1-1; a possible D gene is TRBD1 (6 bases). The CDR3 runs 14 residues. The germline gives CDR1 SGDLS, CDR2 YYNGEE. Deletions cut 4 bases from V and 1 base from J, with 11 bases between. The CDR3 reads CASSPRTANTEAFF. The CDR3 nucleotides read TGTGCCAGCAGCCCCCGGACAGCGAACACTGAAGCTTTCTTT.

The chain carries TRBV5-1 and TRBJ2-7, with a possible D match to TRBD2 (6 bases). Germline loops: CDR1 SGHRS, CDR2 YFSETQ. The CDR3 runs 13 residues. Deletions cut 3 bases from V and 0 bases from J, with 7 bases between. DNA for the CDR3: TGCGCCAGCAGCTGGGACTTCTCCTACGAGCAGTACTTC. Translated, it gives CASSWDFSYEQYF. The full variable domain, its missing parts supplied by reference TRBV5-1 and TRBJ2-7, is KAGVTQTPRYLIKTRGQQVTLSCSPISGHRSVSWYQQTPGQGLQFLFEYFSETQRNKGNFPGRFSGRQFSNSRSEMNVSTLELGDSALYLCASSWDFSYEQYFGPGTRLTVT.

This chain uses TRBV11-3 with TRBJ2-5; the D is unclear. The CDR3 is 11 amino acids. The germline CDR1 and CDR2 sequences are SGHNT and YENEEA. The ends were cut back, 5 bases at V and 2 bases at J, with 3 bases in the middle. CDR3 bases: TGTGCCAGCAGCACTCAAGAGACCCAGTACTTC. Translated, it gives CASSTQETQYF.

The chain combines TRBV29-1 with TRBJ2-7; D remains unclear. This CDR3 is 14 amino acids long. V was shortened by 4 bases and J by 2 bases, with 15 bases between the two germline ends. CDR1 and CDR2 from the germline V gene are SQVTM and ANQGSEA. CDR3 amino acids: CSVGARASPYEQYF. For the CDR3, the DNA is TGCAGCGTTGGGGCCAGAGCTTCACCCTACGAGCAGTACTTC.

The chain is built from TRBV7-3 and TRBJ2-1; unclear D gene. V gave up 0 bases and J gave up 7 bases, with 13 bases separating them. Germline CDR1 reads SGHTA; CDR2 reads FQGTGA. The CDR3 loop spans 15 amino acids. Here the CDR3 reads CASSLTSTIENEQFF. The CDR3 nucleotides read TGTGCCAGCAGCTTAACGAGCACTATAGAGAATGAGCAGTTCTTC.

The V gene is TRBV5-1, the J gene TRBJ2-7, with 11 bases that match TRBD2. CDR1 is SGHRS and CDR2 is YFSETQ in the germline V gene. CDR3 size: 15 residues. V lost 0 bases, J lost 2 bases, and 1 base stayed unmatched. This CDR3 reads CASSLELAGAYEQYF. As DNA, the CDR3 is TGCGCCAGCAGCTTGGAACTAGCGGGGGCCTACGAGCAGTACTTC.

The chain combines TRBV6-5 with TRBJ2-1, with 9 bases lining up with TRBD1. This CDR3 contains 14 residues. The junction had 3 bases not matched to a gene; V was cut back by 7 bases and J by 2 bases. The V gene's germline CDR1 is MNHEY and CDR2 SVGAGI. The CDR3 loop reads CASTRDRAYNEQFF. The CDR3 region has the DNA TGTGCCAGCACCCGGGACAGGGCCTACAATGAGCAGTTCTTC.